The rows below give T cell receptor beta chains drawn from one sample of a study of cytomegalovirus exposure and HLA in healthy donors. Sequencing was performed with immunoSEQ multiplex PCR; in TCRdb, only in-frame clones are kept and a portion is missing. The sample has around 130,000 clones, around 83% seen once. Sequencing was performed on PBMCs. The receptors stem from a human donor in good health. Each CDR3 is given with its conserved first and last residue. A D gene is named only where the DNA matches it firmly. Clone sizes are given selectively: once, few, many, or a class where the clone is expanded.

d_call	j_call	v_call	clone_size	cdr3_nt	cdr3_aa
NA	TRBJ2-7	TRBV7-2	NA	TGTGCCAGCAGCTTAGTTGCGCGGGGATTGGGCGAGCAGTACTTC	CASSLVARGLGEQYF
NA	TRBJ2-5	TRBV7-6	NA	TGTGCCAGCAGCTTCGGCGGGGGCCTTGGAGAGACCCAGTACTTC	CASSFGGGLGETQYF
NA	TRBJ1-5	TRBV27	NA	TGTGCCAGCAGTTTAACATCAGTTTGGAGGGGCCCGGATCAGCCCCAGCATTTT	CASSLTSVWRGPDQPQHF
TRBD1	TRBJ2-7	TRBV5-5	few	TGTGCCAGCAGCACGGACAGGGTGGCCTACGAGCAGTACTTC	CASSTDRVAYEQYF
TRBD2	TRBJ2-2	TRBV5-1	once	TGCGCCAGCAGCTTGGTAAGATCGGCTAGCGGTGTCGCCGGGGAGCTGTTTTTT	CASSLVRSASGVAGELFF
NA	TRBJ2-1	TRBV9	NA	TGTGCCAGCAGCGTAGGAGAGCCAGGATACAATGAGCAGTTCTTC	CASSVGEPGYNEQFF
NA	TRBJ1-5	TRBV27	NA	TGTGCCAGCAGTTCGAGGGTGGATCAGCCCCAGCATTTT	CASSSRVDQPQHF
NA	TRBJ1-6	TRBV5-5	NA	TGTGCCAGCAGCCCAGAACAGGGATCGTATAATTCACCCCTCCACTTT	CASSPEQGSYNSPLHF
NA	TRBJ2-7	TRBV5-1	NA	TGCGCCAGCAGCTTGGTCCCCGAAATCAGCTACGAGCAGTACTTC	CASSLVPEISYEQYF
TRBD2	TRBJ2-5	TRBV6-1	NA	TGTGCCAGCAGTGCTGCTAGCGGGAGAGAGACCCAGTACTTC	CASSAASGRETQYF
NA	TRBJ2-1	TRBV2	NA	TGTGCCAGCAGTCACAGGGAGCTCTCCTACAATGAGCAGTTCTTC	CASSHRELSYNEQFF
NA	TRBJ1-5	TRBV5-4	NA	TGTGCCAGCAGCGAAGCGCGACAGGCAACTGTGTTCGGCAATCAGCCCCAGCATTTT	CASSEARQATVFGNQPQHF
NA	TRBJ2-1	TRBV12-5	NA	TGTGCTAGTGGTCCAGGGGTCAATGAGCAGTTCTTC	CASGPGVNEQFF
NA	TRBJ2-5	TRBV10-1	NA	TGCGCCAGCAGTGAGTTCTGGACCCAGTACTTC	CASSEFWTQYF
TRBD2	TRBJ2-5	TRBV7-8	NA	TGTGCCAGCAGCTCGGGACTAGCGGGGAGCCGGGGAGAGACCCAGTACTTC	CASSSGLAGSRGETQYF
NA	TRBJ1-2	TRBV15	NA	TGTGCCACCAGCAGAGTCTCAGGGCCCTATGGCTACACCTTC	CATSRVSGPYGYTF
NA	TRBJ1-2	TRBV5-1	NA	TGCGCCAGCAGCTTGCTGGCCAGAGGAAATGGCTACACCTTC	CASSLLARGNGYTF
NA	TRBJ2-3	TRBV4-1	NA	TGCGCCAGCAGCCGACAGGACACAGATACGCAGTATTTT	CASSRQDTDTQYF
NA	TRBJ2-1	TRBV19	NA	TGTGCCAGTATGAAGACTTCTGGAATGGCCAATGAGCAGTTCTTC	CASMKTSGMANEQFF
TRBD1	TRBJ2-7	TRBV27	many	TGTGCCAGCAGTTTGCGGACAGGGGGTATGTACGAGCAGTACTTC	CASSLRTGGMYEQYF
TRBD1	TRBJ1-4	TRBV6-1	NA	TGTGCCAGCAGTGTACACGGGACAGGTGTTGAAAAACTGTTTTTT	CASSVHGTGVEKLFF
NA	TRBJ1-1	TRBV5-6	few	TGTGCCAGCAGCCGAGCGAACAGGGTATCCCGAGCTGAAGCTTTCTTT	CASSRANRVSRAEAFF
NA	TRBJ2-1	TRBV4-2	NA	TGTGCCAGCAGCCAAGAAAAAAATACCTACAATGAGCAGTTCTTC	CASSQEKNTYNEQFF
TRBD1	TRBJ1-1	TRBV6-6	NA	TGTGCCAGCAGCGTACTGGGACAGGGGGCAACTGAAGCTTTCTTT	CASSVLGQGATEAFF
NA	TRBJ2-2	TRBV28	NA	TGTGCCAGCAGTTATACCTATCGGGGACTCAACGGGGAGCTGTTTTTT	CASSYTYRGLNGELFF
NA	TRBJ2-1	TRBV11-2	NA	TGTGCCAGCAGCTTAGCTCCCCGGGGGGCCAAAAATGAGCAGTTCTTC	CASSLAPRGAKNEQFF
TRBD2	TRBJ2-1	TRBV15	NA	TGTGCCACCAGCAGAGATTTTCGACGGGGGGGCCCCGAGCAGTTCTTC	CATSRDFRRGGPEQFF
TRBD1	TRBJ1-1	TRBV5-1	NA	TGCGCCAGTTTGGGACAGGGGAACACTGAAGCTTTCTTT	CASLGQGNTEAFF
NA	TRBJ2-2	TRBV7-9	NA	TGTGCCAGCACCGTCACGGGCACCGGGGAGCTGTTTTTT	CASTVTGTGELFF
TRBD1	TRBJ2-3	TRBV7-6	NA	TGTGCCAGCAGCTTAGCGTTGAGGGGGCCCGACCTCACAGATACGCAGTATTTT	CASSLALRGPDLTDTQYF
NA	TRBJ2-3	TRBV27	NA	TGTGTCAGCAGTTTAGGGCAGAGCACAGATACGCAGTATTTT	CVSSLGQSTDTQYF
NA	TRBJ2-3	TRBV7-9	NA	TGTGCCAGCAGCGGGGCTCTCACAGATACGCAGTATTTT	CASSGALTDTQYF
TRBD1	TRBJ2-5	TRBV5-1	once	TGCGCCAGCAGCTTGGAGACAGGGGTAGAGACCCAGTACTTC	CASSLETGVETQYF
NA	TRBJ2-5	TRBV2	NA	TGTGCCAGCAGTGCTCCAAGGGGGGGGCCCCAAGAGACCCAGTACTTC	CASSAPRGGPQETQYF
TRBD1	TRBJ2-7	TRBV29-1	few	TGCAGCATCTGGACAGGGAGATCCTACGAGCAGTACTTC	CSIWTGRSYEQYF
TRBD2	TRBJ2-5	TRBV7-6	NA	TGTGCCAGCAGCCAAGGACTAGCGGGGGCTCTCCTACAAGAGACCCAGTACTTC	CASSQGLAGALLQETQYF
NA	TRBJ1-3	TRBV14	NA	TGTGCCAGCAGCCAATTAAGGGGCTCTGGAAACACCATATATTTT	CASSQLRGSGNTIYF
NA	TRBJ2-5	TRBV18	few	TGTGCCAGCTCCCCGGGAGAGGAAGAGACCCAGTACTTC	CASSPGEEETQYF
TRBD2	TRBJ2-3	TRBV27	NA	TGTGCCAGCAGTTTACTAGCGGGGGGGCCCCTAGATACGCAGTATTTT	CASSLLAGGPLDTQYF
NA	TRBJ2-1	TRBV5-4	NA	TGTGCCAGCAGCGGCACCAATACCCAATACAATGAGCAGTTCTTC	CASSGTNTQYNEQFF
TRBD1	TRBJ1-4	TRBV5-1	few	TGCGCCAGCAGCCTCCGGGGACAGGGTAATGAAAAACTGTTTTTT	CASSLRGQGNEKLFF
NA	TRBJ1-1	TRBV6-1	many	TGTGCCAGCAGTGAAGATTTGGCCAAGAACACTGAAGCTTTCTTT	CASSEDLAKNTEAFF
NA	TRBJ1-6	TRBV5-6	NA	TGTGCCAGCAGCTTTAGTTCCTATAATTCACCCCTCCACTTT	CASSFSSYNSPLHF
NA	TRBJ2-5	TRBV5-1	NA	TGCGCCAGCAGCTCCCTTGCCAGGGAACAAGAGACCCAGTACTTC	CASSSLAREQETQYF
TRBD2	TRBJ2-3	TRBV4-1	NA	TGCGCCAGCACTTTGAGCGGGGGGCTAAGCACAGATACGCAGTATTTT	CASTLSGGLSTDTQYF
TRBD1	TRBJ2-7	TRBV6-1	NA	TGTGCCAGCAACCGGGACAGGGGCTACGAGCAGTACTTC	CASNRDRGYEQYF
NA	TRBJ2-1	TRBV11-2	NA	TGTGCCAGCACCCTAAGGGGTTCCTTTAGCTCCTACAATGAGCAGTTCTTC	CASTLRGSFSSYNEQFF
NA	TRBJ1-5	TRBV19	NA	TGTGCCAGTAGTATTTGGGGGGTGGGGCAGCCCCAGCATTTT	CASSIWGVGQPQHF
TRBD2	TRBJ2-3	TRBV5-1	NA	TGCGCCAGCAGCCTCGGGGGGGGAACAGATACGCAGTATTTT	CASSLGGGTDTQYF
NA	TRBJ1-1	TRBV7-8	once	TGTGCCAGCAGCTTAGCCCTAGGGGGCACTGAAGCTTTCTTT	CASSLALGGTEAFF
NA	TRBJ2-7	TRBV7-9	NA	TGTTCCAGCAGCTTACATGCAGGGGAGCAGTACTTC	CSSSLHAGEQYF
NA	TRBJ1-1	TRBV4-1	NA	TGCGCCGGCAGCCAAGACCAAACTTTCTTT	CAGSQDQTFF
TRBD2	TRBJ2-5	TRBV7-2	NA	TGTGCCAGCAGCCCGCGGGGGGCGGGTTTAAAGACCCAGTACTTC	CASSPRGAGLKTQYF
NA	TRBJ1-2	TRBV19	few	TGTGCCAGTAGTCTCAGTGATGGCTACACCTTC	CASSLSDGYTF
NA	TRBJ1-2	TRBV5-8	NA	TGTGCCAGCAGCTTGGCCATGGGAGGAAACTATGGCTACACCTTC	CASSLAMGGNYGYTF